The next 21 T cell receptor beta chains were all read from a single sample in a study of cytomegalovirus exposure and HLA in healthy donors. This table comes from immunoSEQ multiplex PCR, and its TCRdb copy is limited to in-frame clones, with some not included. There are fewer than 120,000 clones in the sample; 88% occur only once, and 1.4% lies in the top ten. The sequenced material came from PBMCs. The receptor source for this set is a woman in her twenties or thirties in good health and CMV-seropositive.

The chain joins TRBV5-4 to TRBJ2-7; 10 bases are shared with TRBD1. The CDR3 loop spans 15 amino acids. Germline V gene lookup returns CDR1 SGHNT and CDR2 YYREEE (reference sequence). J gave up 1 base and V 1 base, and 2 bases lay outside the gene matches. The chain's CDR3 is CASSLPGQGSYEQYF. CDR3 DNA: TGTGCCAGCAGCTTGCCGGGACAGGGGTCCTACGAGCAGTACTTC. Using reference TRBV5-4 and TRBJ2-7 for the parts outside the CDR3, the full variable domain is ETGVTQSPTHLIKTRGQQVTLRCSSQSGHNTVSWYQQALGQGPQFIFQYYREEENGRGNFPPRFSGLQFPNYSSELNVNALELDDSALYLCASSLPGQGSYEQYFGPGTRLTVT.

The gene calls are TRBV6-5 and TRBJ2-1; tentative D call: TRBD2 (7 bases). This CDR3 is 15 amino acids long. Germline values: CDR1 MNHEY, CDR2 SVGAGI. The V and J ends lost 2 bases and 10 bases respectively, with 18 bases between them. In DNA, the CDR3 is TGTGCCAGCAGTTACCCCTCGGGGGGCGTACCCGAGCAGTTCTTC. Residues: CASSYPSGGVPEQFF.

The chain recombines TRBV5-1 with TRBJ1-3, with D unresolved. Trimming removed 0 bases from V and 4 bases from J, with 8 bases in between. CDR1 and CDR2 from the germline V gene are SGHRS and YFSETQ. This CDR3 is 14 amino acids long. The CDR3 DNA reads TGCGCCAGCAGCTTGGGAAGCACGGGAAACACCATATATTTT. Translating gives CASSLGSTGNTIYF.

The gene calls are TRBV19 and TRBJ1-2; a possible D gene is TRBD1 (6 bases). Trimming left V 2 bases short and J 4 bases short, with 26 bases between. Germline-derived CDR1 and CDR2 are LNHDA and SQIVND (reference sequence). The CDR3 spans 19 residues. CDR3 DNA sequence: TGTGCCAGTAGTATATCAGGACTCAGGACAGAGGGCCCTGGCTATGGCTACACCTTC. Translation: CASSISGLRTEGPGYGYTF.

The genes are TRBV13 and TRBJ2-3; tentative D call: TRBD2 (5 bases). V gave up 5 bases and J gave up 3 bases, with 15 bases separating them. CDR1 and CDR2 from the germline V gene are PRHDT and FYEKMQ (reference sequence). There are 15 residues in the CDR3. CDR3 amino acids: CASSRTQSGTDTQYF. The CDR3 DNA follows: TGTGCCAGCAGCCGGACTCAATCGGGGACAGATACGCAGTATTTT.

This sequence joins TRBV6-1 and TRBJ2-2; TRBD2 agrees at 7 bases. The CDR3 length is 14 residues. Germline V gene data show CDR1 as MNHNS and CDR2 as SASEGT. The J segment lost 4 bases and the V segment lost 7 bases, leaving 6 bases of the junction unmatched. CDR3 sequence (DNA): TGTGCCAGCAAGTCGGGGGGATCCACCGGGGAGCTGTTTTTT. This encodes CASKSGGSTGELFF.

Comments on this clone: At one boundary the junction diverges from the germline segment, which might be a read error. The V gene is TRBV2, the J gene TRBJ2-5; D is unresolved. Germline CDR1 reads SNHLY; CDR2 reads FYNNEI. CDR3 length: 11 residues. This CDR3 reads CASSESYTCHF. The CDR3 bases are TGTGCCAGCAGTGAAAGTTACACCTGTCACTTC.

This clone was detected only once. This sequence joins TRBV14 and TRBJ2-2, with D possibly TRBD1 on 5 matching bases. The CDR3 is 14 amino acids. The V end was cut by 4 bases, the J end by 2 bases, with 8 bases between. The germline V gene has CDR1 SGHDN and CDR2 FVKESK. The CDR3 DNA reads TGTGCCAGCAGCCTAGACAGTAACACCGGGGAGCTGTTTTTT. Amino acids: CASSLDSNTGELFF.

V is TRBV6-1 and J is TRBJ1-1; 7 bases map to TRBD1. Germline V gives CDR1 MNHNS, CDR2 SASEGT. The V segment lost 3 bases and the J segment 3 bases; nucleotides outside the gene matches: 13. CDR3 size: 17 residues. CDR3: CASSDLISGGQYTEAFF. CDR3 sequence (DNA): TGTGCCAGCAGTGACCTGATCTCCGGGGGACAGTACACTGAAGCTTTCTTT.

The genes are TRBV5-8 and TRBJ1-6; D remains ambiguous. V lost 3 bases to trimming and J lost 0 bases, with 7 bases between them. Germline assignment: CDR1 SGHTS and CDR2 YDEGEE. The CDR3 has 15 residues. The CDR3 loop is CASSSGISYNSPLHF. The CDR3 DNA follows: TGTGCCAGCAGCTCGGGAATCTCCTATAATTCACCCCTCCACTTT.

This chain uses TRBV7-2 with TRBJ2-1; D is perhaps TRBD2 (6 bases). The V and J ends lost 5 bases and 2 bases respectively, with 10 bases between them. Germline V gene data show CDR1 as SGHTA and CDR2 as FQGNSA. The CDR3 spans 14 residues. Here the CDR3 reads CASSVTSPYNEQFF. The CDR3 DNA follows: TGTGCCAGCAGCGTTACTAGCCCCTACAATGAGCAGTTCTTC.

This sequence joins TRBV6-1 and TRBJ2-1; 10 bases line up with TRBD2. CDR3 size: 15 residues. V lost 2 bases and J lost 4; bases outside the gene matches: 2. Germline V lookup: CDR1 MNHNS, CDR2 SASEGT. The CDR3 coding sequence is TGTGCCAGCAGTGAATCTAGCGGGAGTTACAATGAGCAGTTCTTC. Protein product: CASSESSGSYNEQFF.

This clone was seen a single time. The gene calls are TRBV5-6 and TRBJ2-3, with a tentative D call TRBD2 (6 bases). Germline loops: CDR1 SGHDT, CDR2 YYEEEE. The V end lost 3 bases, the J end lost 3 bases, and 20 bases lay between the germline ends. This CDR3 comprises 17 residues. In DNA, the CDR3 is TGTGCCAGCAGCTCCACTTTTACCAGGAGGGAGACAGATACGCAGTATTTT. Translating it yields CASSSTFTRRETDTQYF.

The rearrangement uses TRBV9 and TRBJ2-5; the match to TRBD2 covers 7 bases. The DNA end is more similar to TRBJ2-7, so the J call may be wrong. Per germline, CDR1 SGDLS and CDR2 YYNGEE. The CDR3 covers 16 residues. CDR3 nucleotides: TGTGCCAGCAGCGTAGATCCCCATCCAGGGAGGGACGAGCAGTACTTC. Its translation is CASSVDPHPGRDEQYF.

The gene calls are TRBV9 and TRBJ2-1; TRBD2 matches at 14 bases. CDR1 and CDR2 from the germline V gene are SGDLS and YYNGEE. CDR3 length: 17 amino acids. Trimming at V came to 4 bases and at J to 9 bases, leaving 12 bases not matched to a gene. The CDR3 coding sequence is TGTGCCAGCAGCCCCGGGACTAGCGGGGGCCTAGGAGGTGAGCAGTTCTTC. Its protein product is CASSPGTSGGLGGEQFF.

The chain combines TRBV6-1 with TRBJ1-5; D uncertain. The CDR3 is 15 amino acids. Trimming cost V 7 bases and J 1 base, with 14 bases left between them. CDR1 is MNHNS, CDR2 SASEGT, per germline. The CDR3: CASNPTLPSNQPQHF. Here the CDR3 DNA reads TGTGCCAGCAATCCGACACTTCCAAGCAATCAGCCCCAGCATTTT.

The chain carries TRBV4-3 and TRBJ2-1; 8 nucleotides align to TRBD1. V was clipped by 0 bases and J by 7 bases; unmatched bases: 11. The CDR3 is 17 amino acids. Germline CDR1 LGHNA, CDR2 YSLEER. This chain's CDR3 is CASSQDAADRVGNEQFF. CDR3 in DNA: TGCGCCAGCAGCCAAGATGCGGCGGACAGGGTCGGAAATGAGCAGTTCTTC.

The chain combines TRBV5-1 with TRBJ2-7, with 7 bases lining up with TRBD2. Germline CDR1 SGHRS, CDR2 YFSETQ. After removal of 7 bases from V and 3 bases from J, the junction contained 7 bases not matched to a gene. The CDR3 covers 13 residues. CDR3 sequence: CASASGTNYEQYF. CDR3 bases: TGCGCCAGCGCAAGCGGGACTAACTACGAGCAGTACTTC.

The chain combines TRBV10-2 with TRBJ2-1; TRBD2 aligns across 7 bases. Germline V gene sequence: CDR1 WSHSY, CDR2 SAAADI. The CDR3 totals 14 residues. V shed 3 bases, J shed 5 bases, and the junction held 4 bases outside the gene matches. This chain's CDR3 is CASSDTGTNNEQFF. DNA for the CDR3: TGCGCCAGCAGTGACACCGGGACTAACAATGAGCAGTTCTTC.

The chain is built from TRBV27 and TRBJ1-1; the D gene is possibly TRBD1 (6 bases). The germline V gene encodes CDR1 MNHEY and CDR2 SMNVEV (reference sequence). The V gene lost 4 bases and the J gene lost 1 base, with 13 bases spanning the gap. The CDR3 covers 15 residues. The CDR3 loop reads CASSWGPGRNTEAFF. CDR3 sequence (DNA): TGTGCCAGCAGTTGGGGGCCGGGACGGAACACTGAAGCTTTCTTT.

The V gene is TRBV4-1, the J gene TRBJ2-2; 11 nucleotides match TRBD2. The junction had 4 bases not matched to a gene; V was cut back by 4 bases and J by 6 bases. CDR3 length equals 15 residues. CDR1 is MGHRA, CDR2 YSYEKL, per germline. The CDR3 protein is CASSRPTSGAGELFF. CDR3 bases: TGCGCCAGCAGCCGCCCGACTAGCGGGGCCGGGGAGCTGTTTTTT.